The rows below give T cell receptor beta chains drawn from one sample of a study of Ad26.COV2.S vaccination and SARS-CoV-2 variants. Clones were sequenced by immunoSEQ multiplex PCR, and TCRdb holds only the in-frame ones, with some missing. The profile shows approximately 460,000 clones, about 88% of them singletons. The specimen comprised peripheral blood, sampled in a trial of Ad26.COV2.S vaccine versus placebo. The receptors come from a person between 18 and 65 years old who received the Ad26.COV2.S COVID-19 vaccine or a placebo. Both conserved end residues are part of each CDR3. A D gene is named only where the DNA matches it firmly. Clone size is stated in some rows and not others, as once, few, many or a class when expanded.

d_call,v_call,clone_size,j_call,cdr3_nt,cdr3_aa
-,TRBV23-1,-,TRBJ2-6,TGCGCCAGCAGTCAATCGCTCCGGGGTGCTGGGGCCAACGTCCTGACTTTC,CASSQSLRGAGANVLTF
TRBD1,TRBV18,-,TRBJ1-5,TGTGCCAGCTCACTTAAACGGGACAGGGAAAGCAATCAGCCCCAGCATTTT,CASSLKRDRESNQPQHF
TRBD2,TRBV30,-,TRBJ2-5,TGTGCCTGGAGTACTCCCCTAGCGGGGAGGGAAGAGACCCAGTACTTC,CAWSTPLAGREETQYF
-,TRBV3-1/TRBV3-2,-,TRBJ2-1,TGTGCCAGCAGCCGTAGCGGACCCTACAATGAGCAGTTCTTC,CASSRSGPYNEQFF
-,TRBV30,-,TRBJ1-1,TGTGCCTGGAGAGCCCAGGGAATCCCTGAAGCTTTCTTT,CAWRAQGIPEAFF
-,TRBV7-2,-,TRBJ1-3,TGTGCCAGCAGCTTAGCTCGGAACACCATATATTTT,CASSLARNTIYF
TRBD2,TRBV28,-,TRBJ2-7,TGTGCCAGCATGCGACTAGCGGGATTTTACGAGCAGTACTTC,CASMRLAGFYEQYF
TRBD2,TRBV5-1,-,TRBJ2-1,TGCGCCAGCCTAGCGGGAGGGTACAATGAGCAGTTCTTC,CASLAGGYNEQFF
-,TRBV19,-,TRBJ2-7,TGTGCCAGTAGTATCACCACGGGATCCTACGAGCAGTACTTC,CASSITTGSYEQYF
-,TRBV5-1,-,TRBJ2-5,TGCGCCAGCAGCTTGGTCGCCCGACTGGAAGAGACCCAGTACTTC,CASSLVARLEETQYF
TRBD2,TRBV5-4,-,TRBJ2-2,TGTGCCAGCAGCCCCCCTGCCGGGCTAGCGGGGGCCCCGCGGACCGGGGAGCTGTTTTTT,CASSPPAGLAGAPRTGELFF
-,TRBV7-9,-,TRBJ2-5,TGTGCCAGCAGCTTATTTGGGGGACAAGAGACCCAGTACTTC,CASSLFGGQETQYF
-,TRBV5-5,-,TRBJ2-7,TGTGCCAGCAGCCCTCGTGGGCCTAGTCTCTCCTACGAGCAGTACTTC,CASSPRGPSLSYEQYF
-,TRBV28,-,TRBJ1-3,TGTGCCAGCAGTTTAAAGCCTACAGGATCTGGAAACACCATATATTTT,CASSLKPTGSGNTIYF
-,TRBV19,-,TRBJ1-2,TGTGCCAGTAGTATACGTCGGCAGTATGGCTACACCTTC,CASSIRRQYGYTF
TRBD2,TRBV19,-,TRBJ2-3,TGTGCCAGTAGTATATTCTCCGGGAGGCTGGATACGCAGTATTTT,CASSIFSGRLDTQYF
-,TRBV14,-,TRBJ2-1,TGTGCCAGCAGCCAAGATCGTACGGGAAGGTTTGGGCAGTTCTTC,CASSQDRTGRFGQFF
TRBD1,TRBV5-8,-,TRBJ2-3,TGTGCCAGCAGTCTGGCCGGGACAGGGCCAGATACGCAGTATTTT,CASSLAGTGPDTQYF
TRBD2,TRBV3-1/TRBV3-2,few,TRBJ2-2,TGTGCCAGCAGTCGCGGGGGGAACACCGGGGAGCTGTTTTTT,CASSRGGNTGELFF
-,TRBV2,few,TRBJ1-1,TGTGCCAGCAGTGAGTTCCAGTATGAAGCTTTCTTT,CASSEFQYEAFF
TRBD2,TRBV19,-,TRBJ2-2,TGTGCCAGTAATTCGGGACTAGCGGGGGGGCTCAGCACCGGGGAGCTGTTTTTT,CASNSGLAGGLSTGELFF
-,TRBV6-6,-,TRBJ1-6,TGTGCCAGCAGTTCCCCGACGGGAGTCAATTCACCCCTCCACTTT,CASSSPTGVNSPLHF
TRBD1,TRBV5-1,-,TRBJ2-2,TGCGCCAGCAGCCCTAAATTAGACAGGGGCACCGGGGAGCTGTTTTTT,CASSPKLDRGTGELFF
TRBD2,TRBV7-9,-,TRBJ2-7,TGTGCCAGCAGCCATTCCCCTACGTTGGGAGGGCACTACTACGAGCAGTACTTC,CASSHSPTLGGHYYEQYF
-,TRBV7-2,-,TRBJ1-4,TGTGCCAGCAGCTTAGGGGTGACTAATGAAAAACTGTTTTTT,CASSLGVTNEKLFF
-,TRBV6-5,few,TRBJ2-7,TGTGCCAGCAGTTACTCTTCCGGGAGCTCCTACGAGCAGTACTTC,CASSYSSGSSYEQYF
-,TRBV5-6,once,TRBJ2-2,TGTGCCAGCAGCTTGGGAGGCCAGGTAAACACCGGGGAGCTGTTTTTT,CASSLGGQVNTGELFF
TRBD2,TRBV7-8,-,TRBJ2-5,TGTGCCAGCAGCCTAACGGGGGCTAGCGGGAGAGGGACCCAGTACTTC,CASSLTGASGRGTQYF
TRBD1,TRBV6-5,-,TRBJ2-3,TGTGCCAGCAGTTTTTTGGACAGGGGGTATACGCAGTATTTT,CASSFLDRGYTQYF
-,TRBV18,once,TRBJ1-1,TGTGCCAGCTCACCAGACCCAGTGGTGAACACTGAAGCTTTCTTT,CASSPDPVVNTEAFF
-,TRBV27,-,TRBJ1-1,TGTGCCAGCAGTTTAAAGGGGACCACTGAAGCTTTCTTT,CASSLKGTTEAFF
-,TRBV6-5,-,TRBJ2-2,TGTGCCAGCAGGGACCCGATGACCGGGGAGCTGTTTTTT,CASRDPMTGELFF
-,TRBV5-5,-,TRBJ1-5,TGTGCCAGCAGCTTTTTGGATCAGCCCCAGCATTTT,CASSFLDQPQHF
TRBD1,TRBV2,-,TRBJ1-4,TGTGCCTTCCAGGGGGAGAGTAATGAAAAACTGTTTTTT,CAFQGESNEKLFF
-,TRBV7-3,-,TRBJ2-6,TGTGCCAGCAGCCCAAGGGTCTCTGGGGCCAACGTCCTGACTTTC,CASSPRVSGANVLTF
-,TRBV11-2,-,TRBJ1-6,TGTGCCAGCAGCCCCCGCAGGGGTGGTTCACCCCTCCACTTT,CASSPRRGGSPLHF
-,TRBV28,-,TRBJ2-7,TGTGCCAGCAGTTTATTATCAAAATCCTCCTACGAGCAGTACTTC,CASSLLSKSSYEQYF
-,TRBV6-1,-,TRBJ1-2,TGTGCCAGCAGTGAAGATGGGCAGAGGTACTATGGCTACACCTTC,CASSEDGQRYYGYTF